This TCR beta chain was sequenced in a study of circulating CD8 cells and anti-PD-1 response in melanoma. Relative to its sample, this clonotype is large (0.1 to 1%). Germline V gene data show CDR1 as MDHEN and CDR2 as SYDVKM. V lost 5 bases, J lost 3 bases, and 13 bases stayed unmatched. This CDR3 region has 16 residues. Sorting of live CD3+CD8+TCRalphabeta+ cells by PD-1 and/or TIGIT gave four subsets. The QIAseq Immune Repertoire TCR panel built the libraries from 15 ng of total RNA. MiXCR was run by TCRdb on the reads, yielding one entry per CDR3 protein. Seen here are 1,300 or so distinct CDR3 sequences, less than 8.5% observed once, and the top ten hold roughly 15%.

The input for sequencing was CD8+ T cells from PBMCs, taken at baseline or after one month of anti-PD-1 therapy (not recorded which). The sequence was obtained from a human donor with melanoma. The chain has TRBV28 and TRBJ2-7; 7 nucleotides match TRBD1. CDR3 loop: CASSTPETNRGYEQYF. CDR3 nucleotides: TGTGCCAGCAGTACACCTGAAACCAACAGGGGCTACGAGCAGTACTTC.